This T cell receptor beta chain was sequenced during a study of blood T cells in healthy people across ages. Points from the study as a whole: Per million T cells, TCR beta diversity dropped roughly linearly as age increased.

Donors gave roughly 9.1 milliliters of peripheral blood apiece. About this clonotype: Its cognate antigen is unknown.

Primed by a sample-barcoded 5' primer and a J-beta primer mix, a second PCR proceeded for roughly 7 to 11 cycles. TCRdb fed the 5' RACE reads into MiXCR, producing one record per CDR3 protein. The table includes roughly 720,000 distinct CDR3 sequences, 50% to 65% detected once. Looked up from germline, CDR1 is SGHTA and CDR2 is FQGNSA. The CDR3 contains 13 residues. The chain carries TRBV7-2 and TRBJ2-5; D is ambiguous. Judging by the DNA end, TRBJ2-7 fits better; the J call may be wrong. This receptor was obtained from a man older than 75 in good health. Sequencing was carried out using blood. Here the CDR3 DNA reads TGTGCCAGCAGCTTAGACAAGGGAACCGAGCAGTACTTC. Translating it yields CASSLDKGTEQYF.